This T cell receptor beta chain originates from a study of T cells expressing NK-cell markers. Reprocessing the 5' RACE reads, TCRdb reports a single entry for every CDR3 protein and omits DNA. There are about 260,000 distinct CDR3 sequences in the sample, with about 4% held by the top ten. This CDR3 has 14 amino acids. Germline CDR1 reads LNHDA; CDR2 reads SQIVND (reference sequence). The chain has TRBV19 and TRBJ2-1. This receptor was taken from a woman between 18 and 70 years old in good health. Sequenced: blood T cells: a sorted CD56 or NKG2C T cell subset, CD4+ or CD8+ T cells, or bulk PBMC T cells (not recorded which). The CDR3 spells CASSSKNSYNEQFF.